A single sample gave rise to the 27 T cell receptor beta chains below, sequenced in a study of radiation and T cells in renal cell carcinoma (dated by TCRdb to 2019 to 2021). In the paper's terms, the time point label means: tumor resected at nephrectomy. The sample's treatment or condition label, decoded: treatment-naive control, cytoreductive nephrectomy. The library was generated by the immunoSEQ multiplex PCR assay. Held by TCRdb, this immuneACCESS table contains in-frame sequences only and omits some clones. Under half of the omission traces to an unresolved V gene where checked; the cause of the rest is unknown. The table for this sample lists fewer than 15,000 clones; more than 55% of them were counted only once. In total, the top ten clones hold around 17% of the sample. The material was tumor tissue, obtained from a patient whose treatment was nephrectomy without radiotherapy. The receptors come from a man aged 55 to 70 with renal cell carcinoma.

The rearrangement uses TRBV7-9 and TRBJ2-1, with 9 bases aligning to TRBD2. The germline V gene encodes CDR1 SEHNR and CDR2 FQNEAQ (reference sequence). The CDR3 has 14 amino acids. V trimming: 4 bases; J trimming: 7 bases; junction bases outside the gene matches: 5. DNA for the CDR3: TGTGCCAGCAGCTCCGTAGCGGGGGTGAATGAGCAGTTCTTC. This codes for CASSSVAGVNEQFF.

This clone was seen a few times. V is TRBV2 and J is TRBJ2-5; D not resolved. V gave up 1 base and J gave up 5 bases, with 5 bases separating them. The CDR3 totals 12 residues. Germline CDR1 reads SNHLY; CDR2 reads FYNNEI. The CDR3 sequence is CASSEDWETQYF. The DNA for the CDR3 is TGTGCCAGCAGTGAAGATTGGGAGACCCAGTACTTC.

The chain employs TRBV27 and TRBJ2-7; D is unresolved. The CDR3 totals 14 residues. Trimming cost V 2 bases and J 5 bases, with 13 bases left between them. Per germline, CDR1 MNHEY and CDR2 SMNVEV (reference sequence). CDR3 DNA sequence: TGTGCCAGCAGTTTAAACGGCCATACCGACGAGCAGTACTTC. Residues: CASSLNGHTDEQYF.

This clone is a singleton in its sample. The chain has TRBV5-1 and TRBJ2-5; the D gene is possibly TRBD1 (5 bases). The germline CDR1 and CDR2 sequences are SGHRS and YFSETQ. The CDR3 consists of 12 residues. V shed 4 bases and J shed 5 bases, with 9 bases lying between them. This CDR3 is CASSRGRETQYF. CDR3 nucleotide sequence: TGCGCCAGCAGCAGGGGTCGGGAGACCCAGTACTTC. Full variable domain (remainder filled in from reference TRBV5-1 and TRBJ2-5): KAGVTQTPRYLIKTRGQQVTLSCSPISGHRSVSWYQQTPGQGLQFLFEYFSETQRNKGNFPGRFSGRQFSNSRSEMNVSTLELGDSALYLCASSRGRETQYFGPGTRLLVL.

The chain carries TRBV18 and TRBJ2-1; TRBD2 matches 8 bases. Germline trimming cut 2 bases from V and 7 bases from J; bases unmatched to any gene: 7. Germline assignment: CDR1 KGHSH and CDR2 LQKENI. The CDR3 has 15 residues. The CDR3: CASSPTQRGINEQFF. The CDR3 DNA sequence: TGTGCCAGCTCACCAACCCAGCGGGGGATAAATGAGCAGTTCTTC.

The J gene is TRBJ1-4, the V gene TRBV7-2; TRBD1 might be the D (6 bases). The CDR3 contains 15 residues. Germline CDR1 reads SGHTA; CDR2 reads FQGNSA. V shed 3 bases and J shed 2 bases, with 10 bases lying between them. The CDR3, as DNA: TGTGCCAGCAGCTTGCCAGGGGCCACTAATGAAAAACTGTTTTTT. This gives the protein CASSLPGATNEKLFF.

This clone has a handful of counts. The chain couples TRBV10-3 to TRBJ1-1; 11 bases fit TRBD1. The germline CDR1 and CDR2 sequences are ENHRY and SYGVKD. This CDR3 spans 14 amino acids. V trimming: 6 bases; J trimming: 2 bases; junction bases outside the gene matches: 2. CDR3 in amino acids: CAIRGQGDNTEAFF. CDR3 DNA sequence: TGTGCCATCAGGGGACAGGGGGATAACACTGAAGCTTTCTTT.

The chain couples TRBV6-5 to TRBJ2-5; D not certain. The CDR3 is 11 amino acids. Germline V gene lookup returns CDR1 MNHEY and CDR2 SVGAGI. V was clipped by 6 bases and J by 5 bases, with 7 bases between them. The CDR3, as DNA: TGTGCCAGCAGCCAACGGGAGACCCAGTACTTC. Amino acids: CASSQRETQYF.

The chain has TRBV29-1 and TRBJ1-5; no clear D gene. CDR3 length: 13 amino acids. The V end was cut by 1 base, the J end by 6 bases, with 10 bases between. The germline CDR1 and CDR2 sequences are SQVTM and ANQGSEA. The CDR3 reads CSVEVGKGQPQHF. CDR3 nucleotide sequence: TGCAGCGTTGAAGTAGGGAAGGGTCAGCCCCAGCATTTT.

CDR3: CASSFGGADKNIQYF. CDR3 nucleotide sequence: TGTGCCAGCAGTTTTGGGGGCGCGGACAAAAACATTCAGTACTTC. V usage is TRBV28 and J usage is TRBJ2-4, with D maybe TRBD1 (6 bases). V was shortened by 3 bases and J by 3 bases, with 12 bases between the two germline ends. Germline lookup yields CDR1 MDHEN and CDR2 SYDVKM. CDR3 length: 15 residues.

This clone was picked up one time. The V and J genes are TRBV6-5 and TRBJ2-7, with D perhaps matching TRBD1 (5 bases). The V gene's germline CDR1 is MNHEY and CDR2 SVGAGI. V was clipped by 7 bases and J by 2 bases, with 12 bases between them. This CDR3 region has 13 residues. Written as DNA, the CDR3 is TGTGCCAGCAAGCCAGGACACGCCTACGAGCAGTACTTC. Amino acid sequence: CASKPGHAYEQYF.

This rearrangement joins TRBV7-7 to TRBJ2-2, with a tentative D call TRBD2 (5 bases). CDR1 SSHAT and CDR2 FNYEAQ come from the germline V gene (reference sequence). Trimming shortened V by 8 bases and J by 2 bases, and 12 bases separated the two germline ends. This CDR3 spans 14 amino acids. The CDR3 sequence is CASGTGINTGELFF. The CDR3 DNA follows: TGTGCCAGCGGAACCGGGATAAACACCGGGGAGCTGTTTTTT.

This clone was detected a few times. This sequence joins TRBV5-4 and TRBJ2-3; no clear D. Germline lookup yields CDR1 SGHNT and CDR2 YYREEE (reference sequence). The CDR3 covers 11 residues. Trimming stripped 2 bases from V and 10 bases from J, with 8 bases between. The CDR3 spells CASSLLGAQYF. CDR3 bases: TGTGCCAGCAGCTTACTGGGTGCGCAGTATTTT.

This chain links TRBV11-2 with TRBJ1-2, with D hard to call. Per the germline V gene, CDR1 is SGHAT and CDR2 is FQNNGV. This CDR3 region has 14 residues. Trimming removed 1 base at V and 3 bases at J, with 9 bases between. CDR3 DNA: TGTGCCAGCAGCTTAGGGCCCGGGGACTATGGCTACACCTTC. Translation gives CASSLGPGDYGYTF.

This chain connects TRBV5-6 to TRBJ2-5, with D perhaps TRBD1 (5 bases). The CDR3 contains 14 residues. CDR1 and CDR2 from the germline V gene are SGHDT and YYEEEE. Trimming took 1 base from V and 2 from J, leaving 9 bases between them. CDR3 sequence: CASSLWAGQETQYF. The CDR3 region has the DNA TGTGCCAGCAGCTTGTGGGCAGGGCAAGAGACCCAGTACTTC. Full variable domain (rest looked up from reference TRBV5-6 and TRBJ2-5): DAGVTQSPTHLIKTRGQQVTLRCSPKSGHDTVSWYQQALGQGPQFIFQYYEEEERQRGNFPDRFSGHQFPNYSSELNVNALLLGDSALYLCASSLWAGQETQYFGPGTRLLVL.

The V gene is TRBV5-4, the J gene TRBJ2-5; TRBD2 aligns across 9 bases. CDR1 and CDR2 from the germline V gene are SGHNT and YYREEE (reference sequence). The CDR3 totals 16 residues. V was pared by 0 bases and J by 4 bases, with 7 bases of the junction left unmatched. As DNA, the CDR3 is TGTGCCAGCAGCTTGGATGGGCGGGGGGGCACAGAGACCCAGTACTTC. It specifies CASSLDGRGGTETQYF.

V gene TRBV5-6 combines with J gene TRBJ2-7; TRBD1 might be the D (6 bases). V was trimmed by 4 bases and J by 9 bases, leaving 14 bases between them. The CDR3 runs 12 residues. Looked up from germline, CDR1 is SGHDT and CDR2 is YYEEEE. DNA of the CDR3: TGTGCCAGCAGCCCCGACAGGTATCGGCAGTACTTC. Encoded protein: CASSPDRYRQYF.

The chain employs TRBV19 and TRBJ2-2, with D perhaps TRBD2 (6 bases). Germline V lookup: CDR1 LNHDA, CDR2 SQIVND (reference sequence). V lost 1 base and J lost 7, with 10 bases in between. The CDR3 runs 14 residues. The CDR3 is CASSIGGGVGELFF. The CDR3 DNA is TGTGCCAGTAGTATAGGGGGAGGCGTCGGGGAGCTGTTTTTT.

The chain carries TRBV28 and TRBJ1-4, with 7 bases that match TRBD1. CDR3 length: 17 amino acids. Germline CDR1 and CDR2: MDHEN and SYDVKM. V lost 5 bases, J lost 8 bases, and 17 bases stayed unmatched. The CDR3 protein is CASSLRPSQGMDEKLFF. The DNA for the CDR3 is TGTGCCAGCAGTCTACGCCCTTCACAGGGGATGGACGAAAAACTGTTTTTT.

The chain is built from TRBV27 and TRBJ1-1; 10 nucleotides match TRBD1. The CDR3 consists of 13 residues. Trimming removed 0 bases from V and 11 bases from J; junction bases left unmatched: 3. CDR1 MNHEY and CDR2 SMNVEV come from the germline V gene (reference sequence). CDR3 DNA sequence: TGTGCCAGCAGTTTATCGACAGGGGGCAAGGCTTTCTTT. As protein: CASSLSTGGKAFF.

Only a few counts were recorded for this clone. V and J are TRBV13 and TRBJ1-2; weak D call: TRBD1 (6 bases). Germline CDR1 PRHDT, CDR2 FYEKMQ (reference sequence). Trimming pared 5 bases from V and 4 bases from J, leaving 8 bases between. The CDR3 runs to 12 residues. The CDR3 sequence is CASSVQGYGYTF. The CDR3 region has the DNA TGTGCCAGCAGCGTACAGGGCTATGGCTACACCTTC.

In its sample, this clone was seen a few times. The chain combines TRBV5-1 with TRBJ2-5; either TRBD1 or TRBD2 may fit D (5 bases each). V lost 5 bases, J lost 4 bases, and 21 bases lay in between. The germline V gene encodes CDR1 SGHRS and CDR2 YFSETQ. The CDR3 runs to 16 residues. CDR3 region: CASSSSPGPGRETQYF. The CDR3 DNA reads as TGCGCCAGCAGTTCATCTCCGGGGCCCGGTCGAGAGACCCAGTACTTC.

V and J are TRBV15 and TRBJ2-1; D gene ambiguous. Germline V lookup: CDR1 LNHNV, CDR2 YYDKDF (reference sequence). This CDR3 contains 12 residues. V lost 1 base and J 7 bases, leaving 5 bases between the germline ends. CDR3 loop: CATSRGLNEQFF. CDR3 sequence (DNA): TGTGCCACCAGCAGAGGCCTTAATGAGCAGTTCTTC.

The gene calls are TRBV13 and TRBJ2-1, with D maybe TRBD2 (5 bases). The CDR3 length is 17 residues. Trimming stripped 1 base from V and 8 bases from J, with 21 bases between. Germline CDR1 reads PRHDT; CDR2 reads FYEKMQ (reference sequence). In DNA, the CDR3 is TGTGCCAGCAGCTTAGTTGGCTGGGGAGCTGCGCGGGATGAGCAGTTCTTC. It encodes CASSLVGWGAARDEQFF.

This clone was seen a few times. This sequence joins TRBV6-5 and TRBJ1-2; TRBD1 aligns across 8 bases. Unmatched junction bases numbered 11, after V lost 6 bases and J lost 8 bases. The CDR3 extends over 14 amino acids. CDR1 and CDR2 from the germline V gene are MNHEY and SVGAGI. The CDR3 DNA reads TGTGCCAGCAGGCTTTCGCCAGGGGGCCTGGGCTACACCTTC. Translation: CASRLSPGGLGYTF.

This chain uses TRBV11-1 with TRBJ2-7; D is undetermined. V shed 3 bases and J shed 3 bases, with 3 bases lying between them. CDR1 and CDR2 (germline): SGHAT, FQDESV (reference sequence). The CDR3 has 11 residues. This CDR3 is CASSLFYEQYF. DNA of the CDR3: TGTGCCAGCAGCTTGTTCTACGAGCAGTACTTC.

The chain is built from TRBV29-1 and TRBJ1-2; 9 bases match TRBD1. This CDR3 is built from 13 residues. The trim removed 7 bases at V and 2 bases at J, leaving 5 bases unmatched. The germline V gene encodes CDR1 SQVTM and CDR2 ANQGSEA. CDR3 nucleotides: TGCAGCGCCTCACAGGGGGCGAACTATGGCTACACCTTC. This codes for CSASQGANYGYTF.